The 2 T cell receptor beta chains reported below all come from one sample, sequenced in a study of monozygotic twins with inflammatory bowel disease. TCRdb re-called the 5' RACE reads; every CDR3 protein appears as one record, without DNA. Its table records tens of thousands of distinct CDR3 sequences. The sequencing sample was made of blood. The receptors derive from a human donor with ulcerative colitis or Crohn's disease, or a healthy co-twin of an affected twin (not recorded which).

J is TRBJ1-2 and V is TRBV9; TCRdb's D call, TRBD1, is unchecked because there is no DNA. In germline, CDR1 is SGDLS, CDR2 YYNGEE. The CDR3 contains 13 residues. The CDR3 loop is CASSAGQLYGYTF.

The genes are TRBV12-3 or TRBV12-4 and TRBJ1-5; the TCRdb D gene call, TRBD1, has no DNA to confirm it. The CDR3 contains 15 residues. This chain's CDR3 is CASSLSGGAGQPQHF.